This TCR beta chain was recovered during a study of CD8 T cells in ankylosing spondylitis. Generation of TCR beta libraries employed quantitative 5'-RACE incorporating molecular barcodes. TCRdb re-called the 5' RACE reads through MiXCR, storing one row per CDR3 protein. The sample has about 340,000 distinct CDR3 sequences, roughly 14% seen once; the top ten hold 1.1%. On this clonotype: The antigen remains undetermined.

The V end lost 4 bases, the J end lost 10 bases, and 22 bases lay between the germline ends. Germline assignment: CDR1 SGHRS and CDR2 YFSETQ. The CDR3 is 15 amino acids. Study-level findings and limits: Clones linked to disease were reported to show significant enrichment in matched ankylosing spondylitis synovial fluid. Previous work reported some of these motif variants in the synovial fluid and blood of reactive arthritis.

Sequencing used blood, either unsorted or a sorted T cell fraction (not recorded which). The source of this sequence is a male donor with ankylosing spondylitis or in good health (not recorded which). The chain recombines TRBV5-1 with TRBJ2-3, with D possibly matching TRBD2 (6 bases). The CDR3 DNA reads TGCGCCAGCAGCCCCCCGGGACTGCCCCAGATGGCGCAGTATTTT. As protein: CASSPPGLPQMAQYF.